Listed here are 21 T cell receptor beta chains from one sample, sequenced in a study of radiotherapy plus CTLA-4 blockade in lung cancer. Data came from immunoSEQ multiplex PCR; TCRdb stores just in-frame clones and leaves some out. The sample has tens of thousands of clones, 85% to 90% seen once; the top ten hold over 15%. This sample comprised peripheral blood, obtained from a patient treated with radiotherapy plus ipilimumab. The receptors stem from a human donor with non-small cell lung cancer that progressed on radiotherapy plus ipilimumab.

The V call is TRBV5-6, the J call TRBJ2-7; D is perhaps TRBD1 (6 bases). The CDR3 loop spans 14 amino acids. Germline CDR1 and CDR2: SGHDT and YYEEEE. Trimming shortened V by 1 base and J by 2 bases, and 10 bases separated the two germline ends. CDR3 protein: CASSLRSGAYEQYF. The DNA for the CDR3 is TGTGCCAGCAGCTTGAGGTCAGGGGCCTACGAGCAGTACTTC.

The chain recombines TRBV9 with TRBJ1-1, with D unclear. This CDR3 region has 13 residues. Deletions cut 1 base from V and 8 bases from J, with 12 bases between. CDR1 and CDR2 (germline): SGDLS, YYNGEE. CDR3 region: CASSVRNSAEAFF. The CDR3 nucleotides read TGTGCCAGCAGCGTACGAAACTCTGCCGAAGCTTTCTTT.

The rearrangement links TRBV5-4 to TRBJ2-5; TRBD1 is a possible D gene (5 bases). Trimming removed 7 bases from V and 5 bases from J, with 15 bases in between. CDR3 length: 13 residues. CDR1 and CDR2 (germline): SGHNT, YYREEE (reference sequence). CDR3 amino acids: CASSTEYGETQYF. In DNA form, the CDR3 reads TGTGCCAGCTCGACAGAATACGGGGAGACCCAGTACTTC.

The genes are TRBV7-6 and TRBJ1-3; D is undetermined. Trimming shortened V by 5 bases and J by 1 base, and 9 bases separated the two germline ends. From germline, CDR1 is SGHVS and CDR2 FNYEAQ. The length of the CDR3 is 14 residues. The CDR3 sequence is CASSAVASGNTIYF. DNA for the CDR3: TGTGCCAGCAGCGCGGTTGCGTCTGGAAACACCATATATTTT.

This rearrangement joins TRBV11-1 to TRBJ2-3; D could derive from TRBD1 or TRBD2 (6 bases each). This CDR3 spans 15 amino acids. The germline V gene encodes CDR1 SGHAT and CDR2 FQDESV (reference sequence). The V gene lost 2 bases and the J gene lost 1 base, with 10 bases spanning the gap. The CDR3 spells CASSLTGAGTDTQYF. The CDR3 nucleotides read TGTGCCAGCAGCTTAACGGGGGCTGGCACAGATACGCAGTATTTT.

The rearrangement uses TRBV11-2 and TRBJ2-5; 14 positions match TRBD2. Germline CDR1 and CDR2: SGHAT and FQNNGV. V lost 1 base to trimming and J lost 2 bases; unmatched junction nucleotides: 6. The length of the CDR3 is 18 residues. The chain's CDR3 is CASSLVRGTSGGQETQYF. In DNA form, the CDR3 reads TGTGCCAGCAGCTTAGTTAGGGGGACTAGCGGGGGTCAAGAGACCCAGTACTTC.

The rearrangement joins TRBV27 to TRBJ2-3; tentatively, D is TRBD1 (5 bases). CDR1 and CDR2 (germline): MNHEY, SMNVEV (reference sequence). The CDR3 sequence is 15 residues long. V lost 7 bases and J lost 2, with 16 bases in between. CDR3 sequence (DNA): TGTGCCAGCACCCCGTTGGGGCTGATCACAGATACGCAGTATTTT. This translates into CASTPLGLITDTQYF.

The chain carries TRBV10-3 and TRBJ2-1; no clear D gene. With 2 bases removed from V and 12 bases from J, the gap between germline ends came to 11 bases. CDR3 length: 12 amino acids. Looked up from germline, CDR1 is ENHRY and CDR2 is SYGVKD. The CDR3 DNA reads TGTGCCATCAGTGAGGGTGCGGATAGGCAGTTCTTC. Translating gives CAISEGADRQFF.

The genes are TRBV27 and TRBJ2-2, with 10 bases identical to TRBD2. From germline, CDR1 is MNHEY and CDR2 SMNVEV (reference sequence). J gave up 1 base and V 6 bases, and 2 bases lay outside the gene matches. CDR3 length: 15 amino acids. In DNA, the CDR3 is TGTGCCAGCAGGCTAGCGGGGGAGAACACCGGGGAGCTGTTTTTT. Translating gives CASRLAGENTGELFF.

The gene calls are TRBV19 and TRBJ1-1; D is unclear. Germline CDR1 reads LNHDA; CDR2 reads SQIVND (reference sequence). Trimming removed 2 bases from V and 0 bases from J, with 10 bases in between. The CDR3 runs to 15 residues. The CDR3 nucleotides are TGTGCCAGTAGTATACCGGCAGGCCTGAACACTGAAGCTTTCTTT. It yields the protein CASSIPAGLNTEAFF.

The chain has TRBV7-6 and TRBJ2-7, with TRBD2 matching over 10 bases. Germline V lookup: CDR1 SGHVS, CDR2 FNYEAQ. With 2 bases clipped from V and 6 bases from J, the junction kept 16 bases outside the gene matches. The CDR3 is made up of 18 amino acids. CDR3 nucleotides: TGTGCCAGCAGCTTAAAGCCTAGCGGGAGTCCCCATTGGGGCGAGCAGTACTTC. Translated: CASSLKPSGSPHWGEQYF.

The chain carries TRBV6-5 and TRBJ1-1, with TRBD1 matching over 7 bases. V lost 5 bases and J lost 2; bases outside the gene matches: 5. CDR3 length: 14 amino acids. From germline, CDR1 is MNHEY and CDR2 SVGAGI. This chain's CDR3 is CASSMRQGNTEAFF. CDR3 DNA: TGTGCCAGCAGTATGCGACAGGGTAACACTGAAGCTTTCTTT.

In DNA, the CDR3 is TGCAGTGCTTCGACACTGACGGGAGCTTTCTTT. Translation: CSASTLTGAFF. The chain links TRBV20-1 to TRBJ1-1; no firm D call. V was clipped by 5 bases and J by 10 bases, with 14 bases between them. From germline, CDR1 is DFQATT and CDR2 SNEGSKA (reference sequence). CDR3 size: 11 residues.

The V call is TRBV5-3, the J call TRBJ1-2; TRBD1 aligns across 7 bases. TRBV5-3 is given ORF status, its function remaining uncertain. V lost 4 bases and J lost 1; bases outside the gene matches: 10. The CDR3 contains 16 residues. As DNA, the CDR3 is TGTGCCAGAAGCCGAGACAGGGAGGGCCATAACTATGGCTACACCTTC. Translated, it gives CARSRDREGHNYGYTF.

The chain employs TRBV18 and TRBJ1-5; D possibly corresponds to TRBD1 (5 bases). The CDR3 has 16 residues. The germline CDR1 and CDR2 sequences are KGHSH and LQKENI. Trimming shortened V by 3 bases and J by 0 bases, and 12 bases separated the two germline ends. The CDR3 DNA is TGTGCCAGCTCACCGTCAGGGCCGAATAGCAATCAGCCCCAGCATTTT. Translation: CASSPSGPNSNQPQHF.

The rearrangement uses TRBV27 and TRBJ2-3, with 7 bases that match TRBD2. Germline V gene lookup returns CDR1 MNHEY and CDR2 SMNVEV (reference sequence). The V gene end was trimmed by 5 bases and the J gene end by 0 bases; junction bases not matched to a gene: 5. The CDR3 is made up of 15 amino acids. CDR3 sequence reads: CASSIDGRSTDTQYF. DNA for the CDR3: TGTGCCAGCAGTATCGACGGGAGGAGCACAGATACGCAGTATTTT.

This clone was observed a single time. This chain connects TRBV7-3 to TRBJ2-7; D gene ambiguous. V shed 5 bases and J shed 4 bases, with 12 bases lying between them. Germline V gives CDR1 SGHTA, CDR2 FQGTGA. The length of the CDR3 is 13 residues. The CDR3 region is CASSVNLGYEQYF. Written as DNA, the CDR3 is TGTGCCAGCAGCGTAAATCTGGGGTACGAGCAGTACTTC.

The chain recombines TRBV5-4 with TRBJ1-1; D gene unclear. The germline gives CDR1 SGHNT, CDR2 YYREEE (reference sequence). The CDR3 is 15 amino acids. The V and J ends lost 4 bases and 3 bases respectively, with 16 bases between them. The CDR3: CASSIALGSYTEAFF. The CDR3 nucleotides are TGTGCCAGCAGCATTGCTTTGGGGTCTTACACTGAAGCTTTCTTT.

This rearrangement joins TRBV5-1 to TRBJ1-2, with a tentative D call TRBD1 (5 bases). CDR1 SGHRS and CDR2 YFSETQ come from the germline V gene. CDR3 size: 14 residues. Between the trimmed V and J ends, which lost 0 bases and 8 bases, there was a span of 14 bases. Here the CDR3 reads CASSLAQGRVGYTF. Here the CDR3 DNA reads TGCGCCAGCAGCTTGGCGCAGGGTAGGGTCGGCTACACCTTC.

CDR3 nucleotides: TGTGCCAGCAGTTTGGTCGAGAAGGGCACTGAAGCTTTCTTT. It translates to CASSLVEKGTEAFF. The chain carries TRBV27 and TRBJ1-1; D ambiguous. Trimming pared 3 bases from V and 4 bases from J, leaving 12 bases between. This CDR3 is 14 amino acids long. The V gene's germline CDR1 is MNHEY and CDR2 SMNVEV (reference sequence).

The V gene is TRBV23-1, the J gene TRBJ2-7, with D unclear. TRBV23-1 is an ORF; its function is uncertain. Trimming cost V 3 bases and J 3 bases, with 12 bases left between them. The CDR3 sequence is 14 residues long. CDR3 residues: CASSHRRHLYEQYF. CDR3 nucleotides: TGCGCCAGCAGTCACCGGAGACACCTCTACGAGCAGTACTTC.